These 30 T cell receptor beta chains originate from one sample sequenced in a study of T cells in Graves' hyperthyroidism and ophthalmopathy. The TCR beta CDR3 regions underwent amplification using RNA transcripts as the source. A first-round RT-PCR of the TCR CDR3 used the HTBI primer set. Using its own MiXCR run on the multiplex PCR reads, TCRdb lists one record per CDR3 protein. The table records 370,000 or so distinct CDR3 sequences, 20% to 25% of them present only once. The sample consisted of blood. All receptors derive from a man between 45 and 60 years old with Graves' hyperthyroidism.

This clonotype has only a few counts. The chain couples TRBV6-6 to TRBJ2-6; D gene unclear. V lost 1 base, J lost 0 bases, and 7 bases lay in between. CDR1 MNHNY and CDR2 SVGAGI come from the germline V gene (reference sequence). CDR3 length: 16 residues. The CDR3 here is CASSYYHPSGANVLTF. The CDR3 region has the DNA TGTGCCAGCAGTTACTATCACCCCTCTGGGGCCAACGTCCTGACTTTC.

The gene calls are TRBV30 and TRBJ1-2, with D uncertain. The V gene lost 3 bases and the J gene lost 4 bases, with 6 bases spanning the gap. The CDR3 contains 11 residues. The germline gives CDR1 GTSNPN, CDR2 SVGIG (reference sequence). CDR3 nucleotide sequence: TGTGCCTGGAGGCAGATCTATGGCTACACCTTC. Its translation: CAWRQIYGYTF.

The chain is built from TRBV6-2 or TRBV6-3 and TRBJ2-1; D tentatively fits TRBD1 or TRBD2 (6 bases each). The CDR3 runs 16 residues. CDR1 MNHEY and CDR2 SVGEGT come from the germline V gene. V dropped 0 bases and J dropped 5 bases, with 14 bases sitting between them. The CDR3 spells CASSYSTSRDNNEQFF. CDR3 DNA sequence: TGTGCCAGCAGTTACTCCACTAGCAGGGACAACAATGAGCAGTTCTTC.

Notes on this clonotype: Being one base from a much bigger clone, this may be a read error. The V and J genes are TRBV6-1 and TRBJ1-1, with TRBD1 as a possible D gene (5 bases). V lost 4 bases and J lost 7, with 19 bases in between. From germline, CDR1 is MNHNS and CDR2 SASEGT. CDR3 length: 15 amino acids. This chain's CDR3 is CASSVRGSRTGEAFF. CDR3 coding DNA: TGTGCCAGCAGTGTCCGGGGCAGCAGAACAGGTGAAGCTTTCTTT.

The table lists this clonotype with a few counts. This chain connects TRBV6-2 or TRBV6-3 to TRBJ2-1; 7 positions match TRBD2. Trimming took 7 bases from V and 2 from J; bases not matched to a gene: 8. Germline CDR1 and CDR2: MNHEY and SVGEGT. The CDR3 is 15 amino acids. The CDR3 DNA sequence: TGTGCCAGCATCCCGACTAGCAACCCCTACAATGAGCAGTTCTTC. It encodes CASIPTSNPYNEQFF.

The V call is TRBV20-1, the J call TRBJ2-7; D is possibly TRBD2 (6 bases). Germline CDR1 is DFQATT and CDR2 is SNEGSKA (reference sequence). This CDR3 is built from 13 residues. V lost 6 bases and J lost 0, with 12 bases in between. In DNA, the CDR3 is TGCAGTGCCCCGGGACTTTCCTCCTACGAGCAGTACTTC. Protein: CSAPGLSSYEQYF.

This clonotype was seen repeatedly, ten times or more. This rearrangement joins TRBV6-1 to TRBJ2-7; TRBD1 aligns across 7 bases. The CDR3 consists of 14 residues. V trimming: 2 bases; J trimming: 5 bases; junction bases outside the gene matches: 6. Germline V gene lookup returns CDR1 MNHNS and CDR2 SASEGT. In nucleotides, the CDR3 is TGTGCCAGCAGTGAAAGAGGGGGCAGGGACGAGCAGTACTTC. It yields the protein CASSERGGRDEQYF.

The table lists this clonotype with many counts. The chain is built from TRBV12-3 or TRBV12-4 and TRBJ1-5; 8 bases are shared with TRBD1. The CDR3 is 15 residues long. The J segment lost 1 base and the V segment lost 5 bases, leaving 4 bases of the junction unmatched. The CDR3 DNA sequence: TGTGCCAGCAGTCACAGGGGGATAAGCAATCAGCCCCAGCATTTT. Translated, it gives CASSHRGISNQPQHF.

At least ten counts were recorded for this clonotype. This sequence joins TRBV5-1 and TRBJ2-2; no clear D gene. The CDR3 totals 13 residues. CDR1 SGHRS and CDR2 YFSETQ come from the germline V gene. Trimming shortened V by 6 bases and J by 1 base, and 7 bases separated the two germline ends. CDR3 DNA sequence: TGCGCCAGCACATCGAAGAACACCGGGGAGCTGTTTTTT. Its translation: CASTSKNTGELFF.

Many counts were recorded for this clonotype. The rearrangement uses TRBV7-8 and TRBJ2-2; no clear D gene. Germline V gives CDR1 SGHVS, CDR2 FQNEAQ. CDR3 length: 15 residues. Trimming pared 1 base from V and 2 bases from J, leaving 8 bases between. As DNA, the CDR3 is TGTGCCAGCAGCTTAGGCATTGGCAACACCGGGGAGCTGTTTTTT. It encodes CASSLGIGNTGELFF.

This clonotype showed up many times. The chain recombines TRBV2 with TRBJ2-3; 7 bases map to TRBD2. Trimming cost V 8 bases and J 2 bases; bases outside gene matches: 1. The germline gives CDR1 SNHLY, CDR2 FYNNEI. The CDR3 extends over 12 amino acids. CDR3 residues: CASGTTTDTQYF. The CDR3 nucleotides are TGTGCCAGCGGGACTACCACAGATACGCAGTATTTT.

This clonotype was recorded at least ten times. The chain combines TRBV20-1 with TRBJ2-3; D might be TRBD2 (5 bases). V was cut by 5 bases and J by 0 bases, with 12 bases left in between. Germline V gene sequence: CDR1 DFQATT, CDR2 SNEGSKA (reference sequence). The CDR3 length is 14 residues. CDR3 nucleotides: TGCAGTGCTGCCAATAGCGAGAGCACAGATACGCAGTATTTT. It specifies CSAANSESTDTQYF.

In its sample, this clonotype was seen many times. The chain employs TRBV7-9 and TRBJ2-7; 10 nucleotides line up with TRBD1. Germline V gene sequence: CDR1 SEHNR, CDR2 FQNEAQ (reference sequence). Trimming took 1 base from V and 5 from J; bases not matched to a gene: 5. The CDR3 extends over 15 amino acids. In nucleotides, the CDR3 is TGTGCCAGCAGCTTAGGGGGGACAGGGGTCCACGAGCAGTACTTC. This sequence encodes CASSLGGTGVHEQYF.

In this sample, this clonotype turned up many times. This chain uses TRBV27 with TRBJ2-3; 7 bases map to TRBD2. The CDR3 has 14 residues. Germline CDR1 is MNHEY and CDR2 is SMNVEV (reference sequence). The V and J ends lost 4 bases and 6 bases, in that order; junction bases with no gene match: 7. The CDR3 coding sequence is TGTGCCAGCAGTTATCTCGCGGGAGCGGATACGCAGTATTTT. It specifies CASSYLAGADTQYF.

This clonotype was seen a handful of times. This chain uses TRBV18 with TRBJ2-5, with 8 bases matching TRBD1. The CDR3 spans 17 residues. Germline CDR1 KGHSH, CDR2 LQKENI. Trimming at V came to 2 bases and at J to 3 bases, leaving 11 bases not matched to a gene. In nucleotides, the CDR3 is TGTGCCAGCTCACCAGCTCGTGGCCAGGGGGCCGAAGAGACCCAGTACTTC. This sequence encodes CASSPARGQGAEETQYF.

In its sample, this clonotype was seen a few times. The V and J genes are TRBV2 and TRBJ2-4; D is uncertain. V was pared by 3 bases and J by 12 bases, with 9 bases between. The germline CDR1 and CDR2 sequences are SNHLY and FYNNEI. The CDR3 consists of 11 residues. CDR3 in amino acids: CASSEAQHQYF. The CDR3 nucleotides read TGTGCCAGCAGTGAGGCACAACATCAGTACTTC.

DNA for the CDR3: TGTGCCAGCAGCAAAGACAGGGGCTACGAGCAGTACTTC. As protein: CASSKDRGYEQYF. The chain is built from TRBV11-2 and TRBJ2-7; 8 bases match TRBD1. Looked up from germline, CDR1 is SGHAT and CDR2 is FQNNGV. V was pared by 5 bases and J by 3 bases, with 3 bases of the junction left unmatched. The CDR3 is 13 amino acids.

This chain uses TRBV19 with TRBJ2-1, with D uncertain. The length of the CDR3 is 14 residues. Trimming took 2 bases from V and 0 from J, leaving 5 bases between them. From germline, CDR1 is LNHDA and CDR2 SQIVND (reference sequence). CDR3 DNA sequence: TGTGCCAGTAGTATACAACTCTCCTACAATGAGCAGTTCTTC. Its protein is CASSIQLSYNEQFF.

In this sample, this clonotype turned up once. The chain recombines TRBV4-2 with TRBJ2-7; perhaps TRBD2 as D (6 bases). Looked up from germline, CDR1 is LGHNA and CDR2 is YNFKEQ. This CDR3 has 15 amino acids. Trimming stripped 0 bases from V and 6 bases from J, with 15 bases between. In nucleotides, the CDR3 is TGTGCCAGCAGCCAAGAAGGGGCGGGACGCCCCGAGCAGTACTTC. Residues: CASSQEGAGRPEQYF.

This clonotype was detected a few times. The gene calls are TRBV30 and TRBJ1-5; D is unclear. V lost 3 bases to trimming and J lost 4 bases, with 10 bases between them. The CDR3 loop spans 13 amino acids. Germline V lookup: CDR1 GTSNPN, CDR2 SVGIG (reference sequence). This CDR3 reads CAWRGPKNQPQHF. The CDR3 region has the DNA TGTGCCTGGAGAGGACCGAAAAATCAGCCCCAGCATTTT.

This rearrangement joins TRBV30 to TRBJ2-1; possibly TRBD1 for D (6 bases). This CDR3 has 11 residues. Between the trimmed V and J ends, which lost 5 bases and 7 bases, there was a span of 9 bases. Per germline, CDR1 GTSNPN and CDR2 SVGIG (reference sequence). CDR3 sequence: CAWSRGNEQFF. CDR3 in DNA: TGTGCCTGGTCTAGGGGGAATGAGCAGTTCTTC.

In this sample, this clonotype turned up once. The chain carries TRBV7-2 and TRBJ2-5, with 11 bases matching TRBD1. The CDR3 contains 15 residues. V was pared by 3 bases and J by 4 bases, with 4 bases of the junction left unmatched. From germline, CDR1 is SGHTA and CDR2 FQGNSA. DNA of the CDR3: TGTGCCAGCAGCTTCGGGACAGGGGGAACAGAGACCCAGTACTTC. It specifies CASSFGTGGTETQYF.

This clonotype has only a few counts. CDR3 amino acids: CASSDGWSNTEAFF. The CDR3 region has the DNA TGTGCCAGCAGTGACGGTTGGAGCAACACTGAAGCTTTCTTT. The J gene is TRBJ1-1, the V gene TRBV2, with unresolved D. The CDR3 extends over 14 amino acids. CDR1 and CDR2 (germline): SNHLY, FYNNEI. Trimming pared 3 bases from V and 2 bases from J, leaving 10 bases between.

Only a few counts were recorded for this clonotype. V gene TRBV11-2 combines with J gene TRBJ2-7; D is undetermined. The germline CDR1 and CDR2 sequences are SGHAT and FQNNGV. This CDR3 comprises 13 residues. The ends were cut back, 2 bases at V and 3 bases at J, with 8 bases in the middle. The CDR3, as DNA: TGTGCCAGCAGCTTAAGGAGTTTCTACGAGCAGTACTTC. It translates to CASSLRSFYEQYF.

The V call is TRBV2, the J call TRBJ2-3, with D perhaps TRBD2 (6 bases). The V gene's germline CDR1 is SNHLY and CDR2 FYNNEI. V dropped 4 bases and J dropped 8 bases, with 16 bases sitting between them. This CDR3 region has 14 residues. The CDR3 loop is CASSVGGSSGTQYF. The CDR3 bases are TGTGCCAGCAGTGTTGGGGGGAGCTCGGGTACGCAGTATTTT.

This clonotype turned up a few times. The V and J genes are TRBV6-1 and TRBJ1-6, with D hard to call. Germline CDR1 is MNHNS and CDR2 is SASEGT. The V end lost 1 base, the J end lost 0 bases, and 7 bases lay between the germline ends. The CDR3 covers 16 residues. CDR3 in DNA: TGTGCCAGCAGTGAAGTTCGAAGCTCCTATAATTCACCCCTCCACTTT. Its protein product is CASSEVRSSYNSPLHF.

This clonotype was seen ten or more times. The chain carries TRBV3-1 and TRBJ1-5, with no clear D. Between the trimmed V and J ends, which lost 5 bases and 0 bases, there was a span of 11 bases. Germline loops: CDR1 LGHDT, CDR2 YNNKEL (reference sequence). The CDR3 runs 15 residues. CDR3 region: CASSTDGNSNQPQHF. In nucleotides, the CDR3 is TGTGCCAGCAGCACAGACGGGAATAGCAATCAGCCCCAGCATTTT.

A remark on this clonotype: This may stem from a read error, because a much larger clone lies one nucleotide away. V and J are TRBV5-1 and TRBJ2-1, with 12 bases identical to TRBD2. Germline CDR1 and CDR2: SGHRS and YFSETQ. The length of the CDR3 is 15 residues. CDR3 loop: CTSSSLAGGQNEQFF. As DNA, the CDR3 is TGCACCAGCAGCTCCCTAGCGGGAGGGCAGAATGAGCAGTTCTTC.

The gene calls are TRBV9 and TRBJ2-1, with 9 bases that match TRBD2. The CDR3 loop spans 16 amino acids. V was pared by 0 bases and J by 7 bases, with 8 bases of the junction left unmatched. Germline V gene data show CDR1 as SGDLS and CDR2 as YYNGEE. CDR3 nucleotides: TGTGCCAGCAGCGTAGCTCTCGCGGGAGGGTATAATGAGCAGTTCTTC. Protein: CASSVALAGGYNEQFF.

In the case of this clonotype: Since a much larger clone is just one base distant, this may be a read error. Lacking the conserved final phenylalanine or tryptophan, this CDR3 likely reflects a read error. The V and J genes are TRBV5-5 and TRBJ1-1; no clear D. CDR1 is SGHKS, CDR2 YYEKEE, per germline (reference sequence). Trimming took 4 bases from V and 2 from J, leaving 9 bases between them. The CDR3 extends over 13 amino acids. CDR3 coding DNA: TGTGCCAGCAGCACGGACCCCAACACTGAAGCTTTCCTT. Its translation: CASSTDPNTEAFL.